This entry concerns a single T cell receptor beta chain. Its target is unknown. The study ran its PCR with 60 Vbeta and 13 Jbeta primers. Clones were read by immunoSEQ multiplex PCR, and TCRdb kept only the in-frame ones, dropping some. The repertoire holds roughly 190,000 clones, with more than 70% as singletons. The data originate from a study of cytomegalovirus exposure and HLA in healthy donors. Study outcomes and limitations: Some V segments, including TRBV6-2 and TRBV6-3, were excluded as indistinguishable. A later analysis found that most CMV-associated TCR beta chains appeared HLA-restricted.

CDR1 is SNHLY and CDR2 is FYNNEI in the germline V gene. V was pared by 11 bases and J by 7 bases, with 2 bases of the junction left unmatched. The length of the CDR3 is 11 residues. The sample consisted of PBMCs. J is TRBJ2-1 and V is TRBV2; 10 bases match TRBD2. This receptor was identified in a woman in her thirties or forties in good health and CMV-seronegative. Written as DNA, the CDR3 is TGTGCCGCAGCGGGAGGGAATGAGCAGTTCTTC. Translated: CAAAGGNEQFF.